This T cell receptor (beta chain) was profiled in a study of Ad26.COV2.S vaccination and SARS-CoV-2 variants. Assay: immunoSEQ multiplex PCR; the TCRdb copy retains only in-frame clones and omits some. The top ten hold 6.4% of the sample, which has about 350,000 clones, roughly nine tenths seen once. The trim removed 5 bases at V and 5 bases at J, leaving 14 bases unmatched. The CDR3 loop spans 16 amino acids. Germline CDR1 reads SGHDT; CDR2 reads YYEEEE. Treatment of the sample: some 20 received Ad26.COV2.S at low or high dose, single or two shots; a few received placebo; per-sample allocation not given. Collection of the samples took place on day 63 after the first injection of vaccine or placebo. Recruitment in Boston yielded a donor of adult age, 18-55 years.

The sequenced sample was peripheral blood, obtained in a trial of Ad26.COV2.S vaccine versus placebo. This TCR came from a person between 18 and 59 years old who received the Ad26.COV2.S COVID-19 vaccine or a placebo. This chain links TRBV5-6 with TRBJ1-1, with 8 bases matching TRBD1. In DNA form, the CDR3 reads TGTGCCAGCAGATTCCAGGGGGCGATAGCGGGGACTGAAGCTTTCTTT. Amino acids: CASRFQGAIAGTEAFF.